This T cell receptor (beta chain) was sequenced during a study of HIV-infected patients and healthy controls. General study points: Compared with controls, mean Gini indices were significantly raised in HIV-infected repertoires, possibly indicating oligoclonality.

cDNA was made from roughly 500 ng RNA using alpha and beta constant primers. Alpha and beta chain libraries were made separately by chain-specific third strand synthesis with multiplexing indices. TCRdb used MiXCR to reprocess the 5' RACE reads, holding one entry per CDR3 protein. The top ten clones hold 2.6% of a sample with about 19,000 distinct CDR3 sequences, about 8.3% of them seen once. The repertoire came from unfractionated whole blood and reflected all unsorted peripheral T cells. Looked up from germline, CDR1 is KGHSH and CDR2 is LQKENI. Trimming removed 2 bases from V and 0 bases from J, with 8 bases in between. The CDR3 has 15 residues. This clonotype was seen only a few times. The antigen is not known.

The sequence came from an adult in good health. The chain has TRBV18 and TRBJ1-5; maybe TRBD1 (6 bases). The sample consisted of blood. CDR3 bases: TGTGCCAGCTCACCAACAGGGAATAGCAATCAGCCCCAGCATTTT. Translation: CASSPTGNSNQPQHF.